A single sample gave rise to the 8 T cell receptor beta chains below, sequenced in a study of T-cell reconstitution after alpha-beta-depleted transplantation in children. It was with unique molecular identifiers that the TCRbeta library was prepared. A single record per CDR3 protein comes from TCRdb applying MiXCR to the PCR reads. Here the sample spans 600,000 to 800,000 distinct CDR3 sequences, around 13% being singletons. The source material was PBMCs, sampled before TCRalphabeta/CD19-depleted stem cell transplant. These receptors originate from a girl aged 2 to 9 with congenital amegakaryocytic thrombocytopenia, due to receive a stem cell transplant.

This chain uses TRBV7-9 with TRBJ2-7, with D hard to call. The CDR3 length is 11 residues. The V end was cut by 2 bases, the J end by 6 bases, with 5 bases between. Germline CDR1 SEHNR, CDR2 FQNEAQ (reference sequence). CDR3 region: CASSLFTEQYF. The CDR3 DNA is TGTGCCAGCAGCTTATTCACCGAGCAGTACTTC.

This chain links TRBV15 with TRBJ2-5; TRBD2 matches 10 bases. CDR3 length: 15 residues. V dropped 3 bases and J dropped 4; count of bases not matched to a gene: 5. The V gene's germline CDR1 is LNHNV and CDR2 YYDKDF (reference sequence). In DNA, the CDR3 is TGTGCCACCAGCAGGATTCTAGCGGGAGCAGAGACCCAGTACTTC. Its translation: CATSRILAGAETQYF.

This clonotype was observed at least ten times. CDR3 in DNA: TGTGCCAGCAGTTTAATACAGACAGCCTACGAGCAGTACTTC. Protein: CASSLIQTAYEQYF. The chain recombines TRBV27 with TRBJ2-7; D is perhaps TRBD1 (5 bases). Trimming cost V 2 bases and J 2 bases, with 10 bases left between them. CDR3 length: 14 amino acids. CDR1 is MNHEY and CDR2 is SMNVEV in the germline V gene (reference sequence).

J is TRBJ1-2 and V is TRBV5-6; D may be TRBD1 (5 bases). Germline-derived CDR1 and CDR2 are SGHDT and YYEEEE. This CDR3 region has 15 residues. V lost 4 bases to trimming and J lost 6 bases, with 19 bases between them. CDR3 sequence (DNA): TGTGCCAGCAGCCTAAGCCCCCTGGACACCGATGGCTACACCTTC. As protein: CASSLSPLDTDGYTF.

The table lists this clonotype with many counts. The junction departs from the called germline gene at one end, perhaps through a read error. CDR3 in DNA: TGCAGCGTGGAAGAGCGGGAATTTAAAGAGACCCAGTACTTC. Encoded protein: CSVEEREFKETQYF. The chain has TRBV29-1 and TRBJ2-5; 7 bases are shared with TRBD2. This CDR3 is 14 amino acids long. From germline, CDR1 is SQVTM and CDR2 ANQGSEA. The full variable domain, in which reference TRBV29-1 and TRBJ2-5 provide the parts outside the CDR3, is SAVISQKPSRDICQRGTSLTIQCQVDSQVTMMFWYRQQPGQSLTLIATANQGSEATYESGFVIDKFPISRPNLTFSTLTVSNMSPEDSSIYLCSVEEREFKETQYFGPGTRLLVL.

This clonotype was counted at least ten times. The rearrangement uses TRBV6-5 and TRBJ2-5; D is ambiguous. V lost 6 bases to trimming and J lost 2 bases, with 13 bases between them. The CDR3 is 14 residues long. Germline-derived CDR1 and CDR2 are MNHEY and SVGAGI. In DNA, the CDR3 is TGTGCCAGCAGACCCATGAACGAGCAAGAGACCCAGTACTTC. This codes for CASRPMNEQETQYF.

In its sample, this clonotype was seen a few times. This chain joins TRBV20-1 and TRBJ2-3, with D perhaps matching TRBD1 or TRBD2 (6 bases each). Deletions cut 3 bases from V and 1 base from J, with 11 bases between. Germline V gives CDR1 DFQATT, CDR2 SNEGSKA (reference sequence). The CDR3 has 14 residues. CDR3 region: CSARGGARTDTQYF. DNA for the CDR3: TGCAGTGCTAGGGGGGGCGCTCGCACAGATACGCAGTATTTT.

The table lists this clonotype with many counts. The J gene is TRBJ1-1, the V gene TRBV6-1; possibly TRBD1 for D (5 bases). The CDR3 is 13 residues long. Per germline, CDR1 MNHNS and CDR2 SASEGT. Deletions cut 1 base from V and 5 bases from J, with 8 bases between. The CDR3 loop is CASSEERQTEAFF. CDR3 in DNA: TGTGCCAGCAGTGAAGAACGACAGACTGAAGCTTTCTTT.